One T cell receptor (beta chain) is described in this entry. Its antigen is undetermined. The data originate from a study of T cells in Graves' hyperthyroidism and ophthalmopathy. Whole-study results and caveats: Blood also held most thyroid clonotypes expanded beyond 0.001. Prediction of ophthalmopathy progression came a median roughly 6.7 months pre-onset. Ophthalmopathy was distinguished from stable hyperthyroidism by 13 V-J signatures.

The investigators amplified TCR beta CDR3 regions from RNA transcripts. Carried out on the TCR CDR3, a first-round RT-PCR used the HTBI primer set. TCRdb itself ran the multiplex PCR reads through MiXCR, one entry per CDR3 protein. There are 450,000 to 500,000 distinct CDR3 sequences in the sample; 20% to 25% occur only once, and 49% lies in the top ten. The diagnoses drew upon clinical symptoms, serum thyroxine and TRAb, thyroid ultrasound and orbital computed tomography. The source material was blood. The TCR was taken from a woman between 65 and 79 years old with Graves' ophthalmopathy.

For the CDR3, the DNA is TGTGCCAGTAGTATAGTGACCTCTCAGCCCCAGCATTTT. Its translation: CASSIVTSQPQHF. The genes are TRBV19 and TRBJ1-5; D call uncertain. V shed 1 base and J shed 6 bases, with 7 bases lying between them. The CDR3 has 13 residues. Germline V CDR1 and CDR2: LNHDA, SQIVND (reference sequence).